The T cell receptor beta chain described here comes from a study of beta chain features in type 1 diabetes. This clone was counted between two and nine times. From germline, CDR1 is SGHRS and CDR2 YFSETQ. This CDR3 region has 18 residues. Trimming cost V 6 bases and J 3 bases; bases outside gene matches: 17. Expressed TCRB transcripts were sequenced after all isolated RNA was converted to cDNA. Measured with immunoSEQ multiplex PCR; TCRdb has only the in-frame clones, and not every one. The table records hundreds of thousands of clones, about 14% of them present only once. The material sequenced was naive CD4+ T cells from blood. The V gene is TRBV5-1, the J gene TRBJ2-1, with 8 nucleotides matching TRBD2. The TCR comes from a man aged 18 to 30 in good health. CDR3 bases: TGCGCCAGCACCCCGGCCGGGGGGGTGCTTATTAACTACAATGAGCAGTTCTTC. Residues: CASTPAGGVLINYNEQFF.